This T cell receptor (beta chain) was profiled in a study of glioma-infiltrating T cells after dendritic cell vaccination. As to time point: after dendritic cell vaccination, including at tumor progression/relapse. This CDR3 has 15 amino acids. From germline, CDR1 is SGHDT and CDR2 YYEEEE. V lost 1 base and J 0 bases, leaving 10 bases between the germline ends. Data came from immunoSEQ multiplex PCR; TCRdb stores just in-frame clones and leaves some out. The sample has about 65,000 clones; 86% are singletons. The specimen comprised blood, sampled after dendritic cell vaccination. The V gene is TRBV5-6, the J gene TRBJ1-2; TRBD1 is a possible D gene (5 bases). The TCR comes from a human donor with glioblastoma. As DNA, the CDR3 is TGTGCCAGCAGCTTGATTTCAGGGTCTAACTATGGCTACACCTTC. It translates to CASSLISGSNYGYTF. The whole variable domain, remainder taken from reference TRBV5-6 and TRBJ1-2, is DAGVTQSPTHLIKTRGQQVTLRCSPKSGHDTVSWYQQALGQGPQFIFQYYEEEERQRGNFPDRFSGHQFPNYSSELNVNALLLGDSALYLCASSLISGSNYGYTFGSGTRLTVV.